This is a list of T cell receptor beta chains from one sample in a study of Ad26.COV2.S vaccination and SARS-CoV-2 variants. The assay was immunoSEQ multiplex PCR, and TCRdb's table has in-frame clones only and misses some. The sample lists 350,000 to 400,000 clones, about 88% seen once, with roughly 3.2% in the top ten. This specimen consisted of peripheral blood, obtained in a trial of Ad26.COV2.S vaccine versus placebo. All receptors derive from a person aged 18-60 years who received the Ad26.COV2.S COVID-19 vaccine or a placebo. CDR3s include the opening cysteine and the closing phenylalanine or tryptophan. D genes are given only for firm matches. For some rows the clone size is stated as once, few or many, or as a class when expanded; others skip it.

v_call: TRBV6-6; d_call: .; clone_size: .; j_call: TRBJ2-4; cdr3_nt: TGTGCCAGCAGTTACCTAGCCCCTAACAAAAACATTCAGTACTTC; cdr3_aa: CASSYLAPNKNIQYF
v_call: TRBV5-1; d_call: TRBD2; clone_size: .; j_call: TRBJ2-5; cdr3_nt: TGCGCCAGCAGCTTGGAGGGGACTAGCGGTTCTGAGACCCAGTACTTC; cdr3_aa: CASSLEGTSGSETQYF
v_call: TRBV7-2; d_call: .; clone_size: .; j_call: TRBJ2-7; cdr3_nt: TGTGCCAGCAGCTTTATGTTCGAGCAGTACTTC; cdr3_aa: CASSFMFEQYF
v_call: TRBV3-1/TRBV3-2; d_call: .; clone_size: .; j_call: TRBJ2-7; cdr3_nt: TGTGCCAGCAGCTCGGGGTTGTTCAGCTCCTACGAGCAGTACTTC; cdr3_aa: CASSSGLFSSYEQYF
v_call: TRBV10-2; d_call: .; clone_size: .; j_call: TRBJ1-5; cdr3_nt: TGCGCCAGCGGGGGTGAGGGGGGCAATCAGCCCCAGCATTTT; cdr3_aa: CASGGEGGNQPQHF
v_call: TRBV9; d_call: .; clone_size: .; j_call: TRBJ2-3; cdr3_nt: TGTGCCAGCAGCGTAGTAGGGGGGGCTTATACGCAGTATTTT; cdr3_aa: CASSVVGGAYTQYF
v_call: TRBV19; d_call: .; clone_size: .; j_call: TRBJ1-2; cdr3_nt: TGTGCCAGTCTCTCGGCAGGGGTACATGGCTACACCTTC; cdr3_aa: CASLSAGVHGYTF
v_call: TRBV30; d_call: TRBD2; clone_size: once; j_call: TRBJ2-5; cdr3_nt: TGTGCCACCCTCTGGGCTAGCGGGGGAATTGAGACCCAGTACTTC; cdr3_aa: CATLWASGGIETQYF
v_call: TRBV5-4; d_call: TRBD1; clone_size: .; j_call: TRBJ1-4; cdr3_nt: TGTGCCAGCAGTTATGGGGGGACAGGGAATGAAAAACTGTTTTTT; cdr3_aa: CASSYGGTGNEKLFF
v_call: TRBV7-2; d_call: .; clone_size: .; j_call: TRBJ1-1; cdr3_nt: TGTGCCAGCAGCCGGGTCGGGGGACTGAACACTGAAGCTTTCTTT; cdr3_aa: CASSRVGGLNTEAFF
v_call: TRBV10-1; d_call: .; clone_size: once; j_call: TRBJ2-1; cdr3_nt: TGCGCCAGCAGTGAATCGGGGGCCGGCAATGAGCAGTTCTTC; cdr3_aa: CASSESGAGNEQFF
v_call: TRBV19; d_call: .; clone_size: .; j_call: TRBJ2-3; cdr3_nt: TGTGCCAGTAGTATCCGGGGGGACAGTTTAATCACAGATACGCAGTATTTT; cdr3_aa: CASSIRGDSLITDTQYF
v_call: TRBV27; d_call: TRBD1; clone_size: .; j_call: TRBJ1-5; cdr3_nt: TGTGCCAGCAGTTTATCAGGACAGGCTTTCAATCAGCCCCAGCATTTT; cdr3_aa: CASSLSGQAFNQPQHF
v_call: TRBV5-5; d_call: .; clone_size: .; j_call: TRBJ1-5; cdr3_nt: TGTGCCAGCAGCTGGTTATTCAATCAGCCCCAGCATTTT; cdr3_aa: CASSWLFNQPQHF
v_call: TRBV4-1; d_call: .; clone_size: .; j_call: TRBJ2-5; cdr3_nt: TGCGCCAGCAGCCAGCTCCCAGCAGGGGCAGAGACCCAGTACTTC; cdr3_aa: CASSQLPAGAETQYF
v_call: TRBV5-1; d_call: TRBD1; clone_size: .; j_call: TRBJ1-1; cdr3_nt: TGCGCCAGCAGCTTGGACCCAGGGGGCATGAACACTGAAGCTTTCTTT; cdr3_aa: CASSLDPGGMNTEAFF
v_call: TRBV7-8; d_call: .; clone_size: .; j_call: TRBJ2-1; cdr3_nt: TGTGCCAGCAGGCCTAATGGGATCTACAATGAGCAGTTCTTC; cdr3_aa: CASRPNGIYNEQFF
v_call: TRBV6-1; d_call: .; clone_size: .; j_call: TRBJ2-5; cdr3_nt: TGTGCCAGCAGTGAAATTTCTGGGGAGGAGACCCAGTACTTC; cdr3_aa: CASSEISGEETQYF
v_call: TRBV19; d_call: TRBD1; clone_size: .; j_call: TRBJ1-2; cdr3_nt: TGTGCCAGTACCATCACCGGACAGGACTATGGCTACACCTTC; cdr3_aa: CASTITGQDYGYTF
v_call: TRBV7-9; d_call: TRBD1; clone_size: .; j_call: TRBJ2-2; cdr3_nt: TGTGCCAGCAGCTTATGGGACAGCCGCACCGGGGAGCTGTTTTTT; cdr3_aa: CASSLWDSRTGELFF
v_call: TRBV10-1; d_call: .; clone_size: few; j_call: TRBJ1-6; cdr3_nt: TGCGCCAGCAGTGAAGGGGGCTCCTATAATTCACCCCTCCACTTT; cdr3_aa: CASSEGGSYNSPLHF
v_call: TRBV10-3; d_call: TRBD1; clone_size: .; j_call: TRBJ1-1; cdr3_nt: TGTGCCATCAGGGAGCGGGACAGGGGATTTGAAGCTTTCTTT; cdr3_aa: CAIRERDRGFEAFF
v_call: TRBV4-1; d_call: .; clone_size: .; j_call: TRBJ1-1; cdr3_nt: TGCGCCAGCAGCCAAGGTGACAGCTCGAACACTGAAGCTTTCTTT; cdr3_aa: CASSQGDSSNTEAFF
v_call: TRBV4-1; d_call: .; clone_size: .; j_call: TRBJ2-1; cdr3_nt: TGCGCCAGCAGCCAAGTGGTCCCCGGACAGAAAAATGAGCAGTTCTTC; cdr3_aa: CASSQVVPGQKNEQFF
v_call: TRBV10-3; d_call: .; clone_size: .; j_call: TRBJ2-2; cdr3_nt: TGTGCCATCACTCAGGAGTCCGGGGAGCTGTTTTTT; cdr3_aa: CAITQESGELFF
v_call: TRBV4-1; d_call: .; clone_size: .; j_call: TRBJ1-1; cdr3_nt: TGCGCCAGCAGCCAAGACGGGGACACTGAAGCTTTCTTT; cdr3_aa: CASSQDGDTEAFF
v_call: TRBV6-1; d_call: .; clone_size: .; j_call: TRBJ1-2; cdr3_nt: TGTGCCAGCAGTGAAGGGTGGGCTGGATACTATGGCTACACCTTC; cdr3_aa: CASSEGWAGYYGYTF
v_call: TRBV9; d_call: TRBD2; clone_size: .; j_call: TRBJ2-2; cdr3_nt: TGTGCCAGCAGCGCAAGCGGGGGGCCTTACACCGGGGAGCTGTTTTTT; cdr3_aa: CASSASGGPYTGELFF
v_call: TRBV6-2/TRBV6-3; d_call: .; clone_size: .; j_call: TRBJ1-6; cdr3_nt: TGTGCCAGCAGTTACTCTCCGCAGGGCGCCGCGAGCTCCTATAATTCACCCCTCCACTTT; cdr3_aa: CASSYSPQGAASSYNSPLHF
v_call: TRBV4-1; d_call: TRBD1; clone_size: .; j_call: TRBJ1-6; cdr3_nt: TGCGCCAGCAGCCAGATGGACAGGGCGTATAATTCACCCCTCCACTTT; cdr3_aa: CASSQMDRAYNSPLHF
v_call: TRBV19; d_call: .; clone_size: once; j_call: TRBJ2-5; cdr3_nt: TGTGCCAGTAGTCAAGCGCTCCTGGGAGAGACCCAGTACTTC; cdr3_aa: CASSQALLGETQYF
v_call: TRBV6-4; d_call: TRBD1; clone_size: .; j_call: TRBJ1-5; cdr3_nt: TGTGCCAGCAGCGCGGACAGGGGACAGCCCCAGCATTTT; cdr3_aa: CASSADRGQPQHF
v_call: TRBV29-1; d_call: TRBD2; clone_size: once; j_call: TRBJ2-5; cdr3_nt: TGCAGCGTCCCTCTACCGGGAGGGGAGACCCAGTACTTC; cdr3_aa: CSVPLPGGETQYF